The TCR beta chain under discussion was sequenced for a study of T cells in Graves' hyperthyroidism and ophthalmopathy. The CDR3 is 17 residues long. CDR1 is SGDLS, CDR2 YYNGEE, per germline. V lost 0 bases to trimming and J lost 2 bases; unmatched junction nucleotides: 9. Template material for amplifying TCR beta CDR3 regions consisted of RNA transcripts. In the first-round RT-PCR of the TCR CDR3, the HTBI primer set was used. TCRdb called the multiplex PCR reads again in MiXCR, with one record for every CDR3 protein. Of approximately 410,000 distinct CDR3 sequences listed, about 15% are singletons. A few counts support this clonotype.

The sequencing sample was made of blood. The clonotype originates from a man between 18 and 29 years old with Graves' ophthalmopathy. The V call is TRBV9, the J call TRBJ1-2; 8 bases line up with TRBD1. The CDR3 sequence is CASSVGAFGQGNYGYTF. In DNA form, the CDR3 reads TGTGCCAGCAGCGTAGGTGCTTTTGGACAGGGCAACTATGGCTACACCTTC.